The rows below give T cell receptor beta chains drawn from one sample of a study of T cell responses to AZD1222 COVID-19 vaccine. The data were produced by immunoSEQ multiplex PCR, yet TCRdb's version contains in-frame clones alone and is incomplete. Of some 130,000 clones in the sample, 70% to 90% were seen once. The sequencing used peripheral blood, collected on day 0 of AZD1222 vaccination. Receptors were obtained from an adult in good health. The CDR3 runs from the conserved cysteine through the conserved F or W. Each record gives: clone size, D gene, J gene, V gene, CDR3 DNA, CDR3 protein. The D gene is left open where the match is weak. Expanded clones are given a class, and other clones once, few, many or no size at all.

clone size: once
D gene: .
J gene: TRBJ1-1
V gene: TRBV9
CDR3 DNA: TGTGCCAGCAGCGTAGCACTGAGGAACACTGAAGCTTTCTTT
CDR3 protein: CASSVALRNTEAFF

clone size: .
D gene: .
J gene: TRBJ1-2
V gene: TRBV27
CDR3 DNA: TGTGCCAGCACCCGCGCCGGGGGGGTTAACTATGGCTACACCTTC
CDR3 protein: CASTRAGGVNYGYTF

clone size: .
D gene: TRBD2
J gene: TRBJ2-3
V gene: TRBV7-3
CDR3 DNA: TGTGCCAGCAGCTCCGATACGGCGGCGGGGGGCCATGATACGCAGTATTTT
CDR3 protein: CASSSDTAAGGHDTQYF

clone size: .
D gene: .
J gene: TRBJ2-1
V gene: TRBV11-1
CDR3 DNA: TGTGCCAGCAGCATGGACGGACAACCTTACAATGAGCAGTTCTTC
CDR3 protein: CASSMDGQPYNEQFF

clone size: .
D gene: TRBD1
J gene: TRBJ1-2
V gene: TRBV29-1
CDR3 DNA: TGCAGCGTCCCCGGACAGGGTGAGCACTATGGCTACACCTTC
CDR3 protein: CSVPGQGEHYGYTF

clone size: .
D gene: .
J gene: TRBJ2-7
V gene: TRBV20-1
CDR3 DNA: TGCAGTGCTAGTACCCTTAGCGGCTCCTACGAGCAGTACTTC
CDR3 protein: CSASTLSGSYEQYF

clone size: .
D gene: TRBD2
J gene: TRBJ2-5
V gene: TRBV4-3
CDR3 DNA: TGCGCCAGCAGCCAAGATAGGACGGGGGGGCTCCTGGCGGCCCAGTACTTC
CDR3 protein: CASSQDRTGGLLAAQYF

clone size: .
D gene: .
J gene: TRBJ2-3
V gene: TRBV2
CDR3 DNA: TGTGCCAGCAGGCAGTTCACAGATACGCAGTATTTT
CDR3 protein: CASRQFTDTQYF

clone size: .
D gene: .
J gene: TRBJ1-5
V gene: TRBV6-5
CDR3 DNA: TGTGCCAGCAGCCACACTAATCCCCGTGGTCAGCCCCAGCATTTT
CDR3 protein: CASSHTNPRGQPQHF

clone size: .
D gene: .
J gene: TRBJ2-1
V gene: TRBV15
CDR3 DNA: TGTGCCACCAGCAGAGAAGGAGCAGGGATGACCTACAATGAGCAGTTCTTC
CDR3 protein: CATSREGAGMTYNEQFF

clone size: .
D gene: TRBD2
J gene: TRBJ2-5
V gene: TRBV6-2/TRBV6-3
CDR3 DNA: TGTGCCAGCAGCGAACTAGCGGGAGGCCTACAAGAGACCCAGTACTTC
CDR3 protein: CASSELAGGLQETQYF

clone size: .
D gene: .
J gene: TRBJ1-5
V gene: TRBV24-1
CDR3 DNA: TGTGCCACCAGTGGGGAGGCAAGCAATCAGCCCCAGCATTTT
CDR3 protein: CATSGEASNQPQHF

clone size: .
D gene: .
J gene: TRBJ1-2
V gene: TRBV2
CDR3 DNA: TGTGCCAGCACCTCGGCCCCACAGACCAACTATGGCTACACCTTC
CDR3 protein: CASTSAPQTNYGYTF

clone size: .
D gene: TRBD1
J gene: TRBJ1-6
V gene: TRBV7-3
CDR3 DNA: TGTGCCAGCAGCTTAATGTCGACAGGGACCTCGTCACCCCTCCACTTT
CDR3 protein: CASSLMSTGTSSPLHF

clone size: .
D gene: .
J gene: TRBJ1-1
V gene: TRBV19
CDR3 DNA: TGTGCTGCAAGGGACCAATTTACCCCGAACACTGAAGCTTTCTTT
CDR3 protein: CAARDQFTPNTEAFF

clone size: .
D gene: .
J gene: TRBJ2-7
V gene: TRBV18
CDR3 DNA: TGTGCCAGCTCACCAAGTCGGGAGCTGAAGAGGCAGTACTTC
CDR3 protein: CASSPSRELKRQYF

clone size: .
D gene: .
J gene: TRBJ2-7
V gene: TRBV10-3
CDR3 DNA: TGTGCCATCAGAAGGGACGGTGGTCCCTACGAGCAGTACTTC
CDR3 protein: CAIRRDGGPYEQYF

clone size: .
D gene: .
J gene: TRBJ2-7
V gene: TRBV10-3
CDR3 DNA: TGTGCCATCAGTGAGTCGTTCGGCGGAGAAGGCGAGCAGTACTTC
CDR3 protein: CAISESFGGEGEQYF

clone size: .
D gene: .
J gene: TRBJ2-5
V gene: TRBV27
CDR3 DNA: TGTGCCAGCCGACGAGGGGAGACCCAGTACTTC
CDR3 protein: CASRRGETQYF

clone size: .
D gene: .
J gene: TRBJ1-2
V gene: TRBV29-1
CDR3 DNA: TGCAGCGCCCCCGTGGGGGGTTATGGCTACACCTTC
CDR3 protein: CSAPVGGYGYTF

clone size: .
D gene: TRBD2
J gene: TRBJ2-7
V gene: TRBV3-1/TRBV3-2
CDR3 DNA: TGTGCCAGCAGCCAAGATCTAGCGGAGGTAGGCGAGCAGTACTTC
CDR3 protein: CASSQDLAEVGEQYF

clone size: .
D gene: .
J gene: TRBJ1-2
V gene: TRBV29-1
CDR3 DNA: TGCAGCGTTCGGGACTCCGGGAACTATGGCTACACCTTC
CDR3 protein: CSVRDSGNYGYTF

clone size: .
D gene: .
J gene: TRBJ1-2
V gene: TRBV6-5
CDR3 DNA: TGTGCCAGCGATCCGGCGGGGCTCGGCTATGGCTACACCTTC
CDR3 protein: CASDPAGLGYGYTF

clone size: .
D gene: TRBD2
J gene: TRBJ2-7
V gene: TRBV29-1
CDR3 DNA: TGCAGCGTTGAAGACGGGAGGGGTGAGCAGTACTTC
CDR3 protein: CSVEDGRGEQYF

clone size: .
D gene: .
J gene: TRBJ2-5
V gene: TRBV7-2
CDR3 DNA: TGTGCCAGCAGCGCACCATTGGGACGGCGTTTAGAGACCCAGTACTTC
CDR3 protein: CASSAPLGRRLETQYF

clone size: .
D gene: TRBD1
J gene: TRBJ1-2
V gene: TRBV14
CDR3 DNA: TGTGCCAGCAGCCAAGATCTTACAGGGGGAGCTTTTGGCTACACCTTC
CDR3 protein: CASSQDLTGGAFGYTF

clone size: .
D gene: TRBD2
J gene: TRBJ2-1
V gene: TRBV7-9
CDR3 DNA: TGTGCCAGCAGCGGTTTTAGCGGGAGCTCCTACAATGAGCAGTTCTTC
CDR3 protein: CASSGFSGSSYNEQFF

clone size: .
D gene: .
J gene: TRBJ1-2
V gene: TRBV2
CDR3 DNA: TGTGCCAGCAGTGAATCGATTCAGTATGGCTACACCTTC
CDR3 protein: CASSESIQYGYTF

clone size: .
D gene: TRBD1
J gene: TRBJ1-1
V gene: TRBV2
CDR3 DNA: TGTGCCAGCATATCCGACAGGGTGGGGGTGAGCACTGAAGCTTTCTTT
CDR3 protein: CASISDRVGVSTEAFF

clone size: .
D gene: .
J gene: TRBJ1-5
V gene: TRBV5-6
CDR3 DNA: TGTGCCAGCAGCTTGGGTGTCTATAGCAATCAGCCCCAGCATTTT
CDR3 protein: CASSLGVYSNQPQHF

clone size: .
D gene: TRBD1
J gene: TRBJ1-6
V gene: TRBV7-3
CDR3 DNA: TGTGCCAGCAGCTTACAGGGGGCGGGTTCACCCCTCCACTTT
CDR3 protein: CASSLQGAGSPLHF

clone size: .
D gene: .
J gene: TRBJ2-5
V gene: TRBV7-3
CDR3 DNA: TGTGCCAGCAGCTTTACGCCTAGCCTGGAGACCCAGTACTTC
CDR3 protein: CASSFTPSLETQYF

clone size: .
D gene: TRBD1
J gene: TRBJ1-2
V gene: TRBV5-6
CDR3 DNA: TGTGCCAGCAGCCCACTGGTTCCAGGGGGGGCCTATGGCTACACCTTC
CDR3 protein: CASSPLVPGGAYGYTF

clone size: .
D gene: .
J gene: TRBJ2-7
V gene: TRBV20-1
CDR3 DNA: TGCAGTGCTAGTTTTCTGGCTCTTTCGCCCTACGAGCAGTACTTC
CDR3 protein: CSASFLALSPYEQYF

clone size: .
D gene: .
J gene: TRBJ1-6
V gene: TRBV5-1
CDR3 DNA: TGCGCCAGCAGCTTGAAAGGGTTGCTAGAGAATTCACCCCTCCACTTT
CDR3 protein: CASSLKGLLENSPLHF

clone size: .
D gene: .
J gene: TRBJ1-2
V gene: TRBV30
CDR3 DNA: TGTGCCTGGCGCCCCTCGGGGGCCCGGTATGGCTACACCTTC
CDR3 protein: CAWRPSGARYGYTF

clone size: .
D gene: .
J gene: TRBJ1-2
V gene: TRBV5-4
CDR3 DNA: TGTGCCAGCAGCTTGGTGGATATAATATTAAGTAATGGCTACACCTTC
CDR3 protein: CASSLVDIILSNGYTF

clone size: once
D gene: TRBD1
J gene: TRBJ1-2
V gene: TRBV28
CDR3 DNA: TGTGCCAGCAAATCCCCCAGGGGGCGAGACTATGGCTACACCTTC
CDR3 protein: CASKSPRGRDYGYTF

clone size: .
D gene: .
J gene: TRBJ1-3
V gene: TRBV10-3
CDR3 DNA: TGTGCCATCAGCTCGGACCGAAGCTCTGGAAACACCATATATTTT
CDR3 protein: CAISSDRSSGNTIYF

clone size: .
D gene: TRBD1
J gene: TRBJ2-1
V gene: TRBV25-1
CDR3 DNA: TGTGCCAGCAGACAGGGGGCTCGGGATGAGCAGTTCTTC
CDR3 protein: CASRQGARDEQFF

clone size: .
D gene: .
J gene: TRBJ1-4
V gene: TRBV3-1/TRBV3-2
CDR3 DNA: TGTGCCAGCAGCCAAGAAGAGCAGTTTTCTAATGAAAAACTGTTTTTT
CDR3 protein: CASSQEEQFSNEKLFF

clone size: .
D gene: .
J gene: TRBJ1-5
V gene: TRBV19
CDR3 DNA: TGTGCCAGTAGTCTTCTTGCTGATTATAGCAATCAGCCCCAGCATTTT
CDR3 protein: CASSLLADYSNQPQHF

clone size: once
D gene: .
J gene: TRBJ1-2
V gene: TRBV6-5
CDR3 DNA: TGTGCCAGCAACTATGGGGGCCAGGGAGGCTACACCTTC
CDR3 protein: CASNYGGQGGYTF

clone size: .
D gene: TRBD1
J gene: TRBJ1-6
V gene: TRBV10-3
CDR3 DNA: TGTGCCATCAGTGAGGACAGGGTTCAAAATTCACCCCTCCACTTT
CDR3 protein: CAISEDRVQNSPLHF

clone size: .
D gene: TRBD2
J gene: TRBJ2-3
V gene: TRBV10-3
CDR3 DNA: TGTGCCATCTTATCGATAGCGGGGAGCACAGATACGCAGTATTTT
CDR3 protein: CAILSIAGSTDTQYF

clone size: .
D gene: .
J gene: TRBJ1-1
V gene: TRBV28
CDR3 DNA: TGTGCCAGCAGTTTATTAGTCAGTGAAGCTTTCTTT
CDR3 protein: CASSLLVSEAFF

clone size: .
D gene: .
J gene: TRBJ1-1
V gene: TRBV6-1
CDR3 DNA: TGTGCCAGCAGTGAAGGGGAGACCTTTGAAGCTTTCTTT
CDR3 protein: CASSEGETFEAFF

clone size: .
D gene: .
J gene: TRBJ1-4
V gene: TRBV27
CDR3 DNA: TGTGCCAGCAGTTTACGGTGGCAGGGGACTGAAAAACTGTTTTTT
CDR3 protein: CASSLRWQGTEKLFF

clone size: .
D gene: .
J gene: TRBJ2-7
V gene: TRBV27
CDR3 DNA: TGTGCCAGCAGTTTATCACCGGCTCTATACGAGCAGTACTTC
CDR3 protein: CASSLSPALYEQYF

clone size: .
D gene: TRBD2
J gene: TRBJ2-1
V gene: TRBV7-9
CDR3 DNA: TGTGCCAGCAGGCTAGCGGGGGGCCCTTACAATGAGCAGTTCTTC
CDR3 protein: CASRLAGGPYNEQFF

clone size: .
D gene: .
J gene: TRBJ1-3
V gene: TRBV9
CDR3 DNA: TGTGCCAGCAGCGCCCAGACGGGTGGGGCTGGAAACACCATATATTTT
CDR3 protein: CASSAQTGGAGNTIYF

clone size: .
D gene: .
J gene: TRBJ1-1
V gene: TRBV5-1
CDR3 DNA: TGCGCCAGCAGCTTGTTAGGAGGGGTGAACACTGAAGCTTTCTTT
CDR3 protein: CASSLLGGVNTEAFF